This is a list of T cell receptor beta chains from one sample in a study of T-cell memory formation after mild COVID-19. Each CDR3 protein is one row after TCRdb ran MiXCR on the 5' RACE reads. The sample shows roughly 410,000 distinct CDR3 sequences, 20% to 25% of them seen only once. Sequencing used PBMCs or a T cell subset sorted from them (not recorded which). The receptor set was obtained from an adult woman who had mild COVID-19 (a few samples of this study predate the infection). Cell type and time point are not known. CDR3s include the opening cysteine and the closing phenylalanine or tryptophan. The D gene is left open where the match is weak. A row's size may be missing; if present it is once, few, many or a size class.

abundance: NA; j_gene: TRBJ2-7; v_gene: TRBV27; d_gene: NA; CDR3nt: TGTGCCAGCAGTTCAACATACCGCGGCTACGAGCAGTACTTC; CDR3aa: CASSSTYRGYEQYF
abundance: NA; j_gene: TRBJ2-2; v_gene: TRBV28; d_gene: TRBD1; CDR3nt: TGTGCCAGCAGAACTATTCCCGGACAGGACACGAACACCGGGGAGCTGTTTTTT; CDR3aa: CASRTIPGQDTNTGELFF
abundance: NA; j_gene: TRBJ1-2; v_gene: TRBV5-1; d_gene: TRBD1; CDR3nt: TGCGCCAGCTCCAGCCCCGGGACAGGGGGCTTGTATGGCTACACCTTC; CDR3aa: CASSSPGTGGLYGYTF
abundance: NA; j_gene: TRBJ2-3; v_gene: TRBV4-1; d_gene: NA; CDR3nt: TGCGCCAGCAGCCAAGATTCTGCATTTCCTTATACAGATACGCAGTATTTT; CDR3aa: CASSQDSAFPYTDTQYF
abundance: few; j_gene: TRBJ2-5; v_gene: TRBV7-2; d_gene: NA; CDR3nt: TGTGCCAGCAGCACCCATCGGGGGCTGAGAGAGACCCAGTACTTC; CDR3aa: CASSTHRGLRETQYF
abundance: NA; j_gene: TRBJ2-4; v_gene: TRBV7-8; d_gene: TRBD1; CDR3nt: TGTGCCAGCAGTGACGGACAGGGGAGATTGGCCAAAAACATTCAGTACTTC; CDR3aa: CASSDGQGRLAKNIQYF
abundance: few; j_gene: TRBJ2-7; v_gene: TRBV20-1; d_gene: TRBD2; CDR3nt: TGCAGTGCTAGAGGGATAGCGGGGGGCCTCTACGAGCAGTACTTC; CDR3aa: CSARGIAGGLYEQYF
abundance: NA; j_gene: TRBJ2-5; v_gene: TRBV12-3/TRBV12-4; d_gene: TRBD2; CDR3nt: TGTGCCAGCAGTTTAAGGGTAGCGGGAGTGACCCAGTACTTC; CDR3aa: CASSLRVAGVTQYF
abundance: NA; j_gene: TRBJ1-2; v_gene: TRBV5-1; d_gene: TRBD1; CDR3nt: TGCGCCAGCAGCGAGAGGGACAGCGAGATGGATGGCTACACCTTC; CDR3aa: CASSERDSEMDGYTF
abundance: few; j_gene: TRBJ2-2; v_gene: TRBV7-9; d_gene: NA; CDR3nt: TGTGCCAGCAGCCCTTCACAGGGGAACACCGGGGAGCTGTTTTTT; CDR3aa: CASSPSQGNTGELFF
abundance: NA; j_gene: TRBJ2-1; v_gene: TRBV11-3; d_gene: TRBD2; CDR3nt: TGTGCCAGCAGCCTCTCGGGACTAGCGGGAATCTACAATGAGCAGTTCTTC; CDR3aa: CASSLSGLAGIYNEQFF
abundance: many; j_gene: TRBJ2-1; v_gene: TRBV27; d_gene: NA; CDR3nt: TGTGCCAGCCGTCCCCGGCCGGGGTGGGAGGCGGGTGAGCAGTTCTTC; CDR3aa: CASRPRPGWEAGEQFF
abundance: few; j_gene: TRBJ2-4; v_gene: TRBV6-5; d_gene: NA; CDR3nt: TGTGCCAGCGGAACACTTAAGCTAGCCAAAAACATTCAGTACTTC; CDR3aa: CASGTLKLAKNIQYF
abundance: few; j_gene: TRBJ2-7; v_gene: TRBV7-9; d_gene: NA; CDR3nt: TGTGCCAGCAGCTCAGAACTAGCAGTATACGAGCAGTACTTC; CDR3aa: CASSSELAVYEQYF
abundance: many; j_gene: TRBJ2-7; v_gene: TRBV4-3; d_gene: TRBD2; CDR3nt: TGCGCCAGCAGCCAAGATGCGCTAGCGGGAGTGGTATACTTC; CDR3aa: CASSQDALAGVVYF
abundance: NA; j_gene: TRBJ2-1; v_gene: TRBV18; d_gene: TRBD2; CDR3nt: TGTGCCAGCTCACCAGCAGCTAGCGGATACAATGAGCAGTTCTTC; CDR3aa: CASSPAASGYNEQFF
abundance: NA; j_gene: TRBJ1-6; v_gene: TRBV20-1; d_gene: NA; CDR3nt: TGCAGTGCCACAAAAGACATTAATTCACCCCTCCACTTT; CDR3aa: CSATKDINSPLHF
abundance: NA; j_gene: TRBJ1-1; v_gene: TRBV19; d_gene: TRBD1; CDR3nt: TGTGCCAGTAGTACCTCCGGGACAGGGGTTACTGAAGCTTTCTTT; CDR3aa: CASSTSGTGVTEAFF
abundance: few; j_gene: TRBJ2-1; v_gene: TRBV7-9; d_gene: NA; CDR3nt: TGTGCCAGCAGCTTTTCTGGGACTCACTCCTACAATGAGCAGTTCTTC; CDR3aa: CASSFSGTHSYNEQFF
abundance: NA; j_gene: TRBJ2-3; v_gene: TRBV5-5; d_gene: NA; CDR3nt: TGTGCCAGCAGCGGCTGGACAGACACAGATACGCAGTATTTT; CDR3aa: CASSGWTDTDTQYF
abundance: few; j_gene: TRBJ2-1; v_gene: TRBV7-2; d_gene: NA; CDR3nt: TGTGCCAGCAGCCACAAGAGCCCAGCGGACGAGCAGTTCTTC; CDR3aa: CASSHKSPADEQFF
abundance: NA; j_gene: TRBJ2-2; v_gene: TRBV14; d_gene: NA; CDR3nt: TGTGCCAGCAGCCAAGTAGTTTCCGGGGAGCTGTTTTTT; CDR3aa: CASSQVVSGELFF
abundance: few; j_gene: TRBJ2-1; v_gene: TRBV29-1; d_gene: TRBD2; CDR3nt: TGCAGCGTTGAAGAGGCTAGCGGTAGCTCCTACAATGAGCAGTTCTTC; CDR3aa: CSVEEASGSSYNEQFF
abundance: many; j_gene: TRBJ1-2; v_gene: TRBV7-2; d_gene: NA; CDR3nt: TGTGCCAGCAGCCTTGACGCGAGGGCGGGGCTGGATGGCTACACCTTC; CDR3aa: CASSLDARAGLDGYTF
abundance: NA; j_gene: TRBJ2-7; v_gene: TRBV6-5; d_gene: TRBD2; CDR3nt: TGTGCCAGCAGTTACTCGAAGACTAGCGGGGGTCCCACCTACGAGCAGTACTTC; CDR3aa: CASSYSKTSGGPTYEQYF
abundance: few; j_gene: TRBJ2-7; v_gene: TRBV5-6; d_gene: NA; CDR3nt: TGTGCCAGCAGTGGCCAGGGGCCCTACGAGCAGTACTTC; CDR3aa: CASSGQGPYEQYF
abundance: few; j_gene: TRBJ2-7; v_gene: TRBV7-8; d_gene: TRBD1; CDR3nt: TGTGCCAGCAGCATGACAGGGAACTACGAGCAGTACTTC; CDR3aa: CASSMTGNYEQYF
abundance: NA; j_gene: TRBJ1-2; v_gene: TRBV6-5; d_gene: TRBD1; CDR3nt: TGTGCCAGCAGTTTGACAGGGGCCTCTATTCCTAACTATGGCTACACCTTC; CDR3aa: CASSLTGASIPNYGYTF
abundance: NA; j_gene: TRBJ2-1; v_gene: TRBV28; d_gene: TRBD1; CDR3nt: TGTGCCAGCAGATCCATCTACGAAACCGGGACAGGGGGCCTAGATGAGCAGTTCTTC; CDR3aa: CASRSIYETGTGGLDEQFF
abundance: few; j_gene: TRBJ2-7; v_gene: TRBV12-3/TRBV12-4; d_gene: TRBD1; CDR3nt: TGTGCCAGCAGATATCCGGGACAGGGCTTTCACGAGCAGTACTTC; CDR3aa: CASRYPGQGFHEQYF
abundance: NA; j_gene: TRBJ2-7; v_gene: TRBV12-3/TRBV12-4; d_gene: TRBD1; CDR3nt: TGTGCCAGCAGTTTGCCCCCGGGACAGGAAAACTTC; CDR3aa: CASSLPPGQENF
abundance: few; j_gene: TRBJ1-2; v_gene: TRBV24-1; d_gene: NA; CDR3nt: TGTGCCACCAGTGATTTGGGTTCAGTAGGCTACACCTTC; CDR3aa: CATSDLGSVGYTF
abundance: many; j_gene: TRBJ1-2; v_gene: TRBV10-3; d_gene: TRBD1; CDR3nt: TGTGCCATCATGCCAGGGGGCGGTGTCGATGGCTACACCTTC; CDR3aa: CAIMPGGGVDGYTF
abundance: few; j_gene: TRBJ2-2; v_gene: TRBV9; d_gene: NA; CDR3nt: TGTGCCAGCAGCGTAGGACTAGCGAACACCGGGGAGCTGTTTTTT; CDR3aa: CASSVGLANTGELFF
abundance: NA; j_gene: TRBJ2-1; v_gene: TRBV11-3; d_gene: TRBD2; CDR3nt: TGTGCCAGCAGCGACGCTAGCGGGGATGAGCAGTTCTTC; CDR3aa: CASSDASGDEQFF
abundance: few; j_gene: TRBJ1-2; v_gene: TRBV9; d_gene: NA; CDR3nt: TGTGCCAGCAGCGTACAGGGAGCTAACTATGGCTACACCTTC; CDR3aa: CASSVQGANYGYTF
abundance: NA; j_gene: TRBJ2-7; v_gene: TRBV21-1; d_gene: NA; CDR3nt: TGTGCCCGTTACCTCGGGGCCGAGCAGTACTTC; CDR3aa: CARYLGAEQYF
abundance: once; j_gene: TRBJ2-7; v_gene: TRBV20-1; d_gene: TRBD2; CDR3nt: TGCAGTGCTAGAGACCGCAGCGGGAGACTCTACGAGCAGTACTTC; CDR3aa: CSARDRSGRLYEQYF
abundance: NA; j_gene: TRBJ1-5; v_gene: TRBV7-2; d_gene: NA; CDR3nt: TGTGCCAGCAGCTTAGACAGGGCCGGCAATCAGCCCCAGCATTTT; CDR3aa: CASSLDRAGNQPQHF
abundance: NA; j_gene: TRBJ2-3; v_gene: TRBV7-9; d_gene: NA; CDR3nt: TGTGCCAGCAGCAGTGGTCCGCAGTATTTT; CDR3aa: CASSSGPQYF
abundance: NA; j_gene: TRBJ2-3; v_gene: TRBV29-1; d_gene: NA; CDR3nt: TGCAGCGTACGGTTCTCTAGCACAGATACGCAGTATTTT; CDR3aa: CSVRFSSTDTQYF
abundance: few; j_gene: TRBJ2-7; v_gene: TRBV27; d_gene: NA; CDR3nt: TGTGCCAGCAGTTGGCGGGCCCCCATTACCTACGAGCAGTACTTC; CDR3aa: CASSWRAPITYEQYF
abundance: few; j_gene: TRBJ1-1; v_gene: TRBV14; d_gene: NA; CDR3nt: TGTGCCAGCAGCCATTGGAACACTGAAGCTTTCTTT; CDR3aa: CASSHWNTEAFF
abundance: NA; j_gene: TRBJ2-7; v_gene: TRBV12-3/TRBV12-4; d_gene: NA; CDR3nt: TGTGCCAGCAGGGGACGGTTCTACGAGCAGTACTTC; CDR3aa: CASRGRFYEQYF
abundance: NA; j_gene: TRBJ2-1; v_gene: TRBV7-9; d_gene: TRBD2; CDR3nt: TGTGCCAGCAGCACCGGATTGACTAGCGGGGGGGCTAATGAGCAGTTCTTC; CDR3aa: CASSTGLTSGGANEQFF
abundance: NA; j_gene: TRBJ2-1; v_gene: TRBV19; d_gene: NA; CDR3nt: TGTGCCAGTAGTCCGCACCGACAGGTGCGCAATGAGCAGTTCTTC; CDR3aa: CASSPHRQVRNEQFF
abundance: NA; j_gene: TRBJ1-4; v_gene: TRBV2; d_gene: TRBD1; CDR3nt: TGTGCCAGCAGATCGACAGGGAATGAAAAACTGTTTTTT; CDR3aa: CASRSTGNEKLFF
abundance: NA; j_gene: TRBJ2-2; v_gene: TRBV15; d_gene: TRBD1; CDR3nt: TGTGCCACCAGCAGAGACAGGGGGTACACCGGGGAGCTGTTTTTT; CDR3aa: CATSRDRGYTGELFF
abundance: NA; j_gene: TRBJ2-7; v_gene: TRBV12-3/TRBV12-4; d_gene: NA; CDR3nt: TGTGCCAGCAGTCCTTCCCATAAAAGCTACGAGCAGTACTTC; CDR3aa: CASSPSHKSYEQYF
abundance: NA; j_gene: TRBJ2-7; v_gene: TRBV6-6; d_gene: NA; CDR3nt: TGTGCCAGCAGTTACGGGCCCGAGCCTTCCTACGAGCAGTACTTC; CDR3aa: CASSYGPEPSYEQYF
abundance: many; j_gene: TRBJ2-7; v_gene: TRBV5-4; d_gene: TRBD1; CDR3nt: TGTGCCAGCAGCTTGACAGGGGTTCGGAACGAGCAGTACTTC; CDR3aa: CASSLTGVRNEQYF
abundance: NA; j_gene: TRBJ2-1; v_gene: TRBV20-1; d_gene: NA; CDR3nt: TGCAGTGCTAGACCAGCGGGCATACTTAATGAGCAGTTCTTC; CDR3aa: CSARPAGILNEQFF
abundance: NA; j_gene: TRBJ2-7; v_gene: TRBV29-1; d_gene: TRBD2; CDR3nt: TGCAGCGTTGAACTAGCGGGAGTAATCTACGAGCAGTACTTC; CDR3aa: CSVELAGVIYEQYF